The source of this T cell receptor (beta chain) is a study of blood T cell repertoires in COVID-19. Per germline, CDR1 KGHSH and CDR2 LQKENI. The V and J ends lost 0 bases and 6 bases, in that order; junction bases with no gene match: 6. This CDR3 spans 16 amino acids. Data came from immunoSEQ multiplex PCR; TCRdb stores just in-frame clones and leaves some out. The sample carries some 80,000 clones, under 90% recorded once. This clonotype originated in a human donor in a cohort sampled during active COVID-19. Specimen: peripheral blood. The chain carries TRBV18 and TRBJ1-5; 9 nucleotides line up with TRBD1. CDR3 region: CASSPPRQGVAQPQHF. The CDR3 DNA is TGTGCCAGCTCACCACCTCGACAGGGGGTCGCTCAGCCCCAGCATTTT.